The source of this T cell receptor beta chain is a study of blood T cell repertoires in COVID-19. This clone has only a few counts. Repertoires were generated with immunoSEQ multiplex PCR, while TCRdb's copy carries only in-frame clones and drops some. Found here are more than 150,000 clones, about 86% of them singletons; the top ten hold roughly 7%. The V gene's germline CDR1 is MNHEY and CDR2 SMNVEV (reference sequence). Germline trimming cut 8 bases from V and 6 bases from J; bases unmatched to any gene: 12. The CDR3 contains 14 residues. The sequenced sample consisted of peripheral blood. The TCR comes from a man aged 45 to 65 with active or convalescent COVID-19. The V gene is TRBV27, the J gene TRBJ1-2; TRBD1 aligns across 7 bases. CDR3 DNA: TGTGCCAGCGGTAAAAACCTGGGACAGCATGGCTACACCTTC. Encoded protein: CASGKNLGQHGYTF.